This entry is about one T cell receptor (beta chain). Its antigen is as yet unknown. This entry belongs to a study of T cell therapy after organ transplantation. Looking at the study overall: T cells were expanded 2 to 3 weeks with 30 CMV class I/II epitopes. Blood for the short-term post-therapy sample came 4 to 8 weeks after therapy. General study results and limits: Few nonresponder expansions may reflect low coverage from poor CD8+ yield.

The CDR3 runs 14 residues. The germline CDR1 and CDR2 sequences are SGHNT and YYREEE (reference sequence). Trimming cost V 3 bases and J 3 bases, with 12 bases left between them. Time point indicated: 4-8 weeks after completion of therapy. Data came from immunoSEQ multiplex PCR; TCRdb stores just in-frame clones and leaves some out. The sample contains 5,800 or so clones, roughly 70% of which appear only once. The TCR was taken from a human patient who had received a solid organ transplant and had CMV disease. Some of the T cells might come from the graft donor. The source material was CD8+ T cells from blood, sampled after autologous CMV-specific T cell therapy. The chain recombines TRBV5-4 with TRBJ1-2; no reliable D call. This CDR3 is CASSSSSGYYGYTF. The CDR3 nucleotides are TGTGCCAGCAGCTCCTCCTCGGGGTACTATGGCTACACCTTC.